These 3 T cell receptor beta chains were all obtained from the same sample, sequenced in a study of siplizumab effects on memory and regulatory T cells. Libraries were prepared by immunoSEQ multiplex PCR; TCRdb keeps only in-frame clonotypes and omits some of them. The sample includes 95,000 to 100,000 clones, about nine tenths of them seen just once. The source material was non-Treg CD4+ T cells sorted from blood. Receptor source: a human donor in good health.

The chain couples TRBV6-6 to TRBJ2-3, with D possibly being TRBD2 (6 bases). CDR1 and CDR2 (germline): MNHNY, SVGAGI (reference sequence). Trimming pared 2 bases from V and 0 bases from J, leaving 6 bases between. The CDR3 has 14 residues. The CDR3 region is CASSYAGSTDTQYF. CDR3 in DNA: TGTGCCAGCAGTTACGCGGGGAGCACAGATACGCAGTATTTT.

The chain carries TRBV19 and TRBJ1-5; D call uncertain. Per the germline V gene, CDR1 is LNHDA and CDR2 is SQIVND (reference sequence). The CDR3 runs to 15 residues. The V end was cut by 6 bases, the J end by 0 bases, with 12 bases between. The CDR3 bases are TGTGCCAGTAGCATCTCCGGGCCTAGCAATCAGCCCCAGCATTTT. This codes for CASSISGPSNQPQHF.

In DNA form, the CDR3 reads TGTGCTAGTGCCCCCCGGGGGGGAACCATGAACACTGAAGCTTTCTTT. Translated, it gives CASAPRGGTMNTEAFF. The chain carries TRBV12-5 and TRBJ1-1, with a possible D match to TRBD1 (5 bases). Germline lookup yields CDR1 LGHNT and CDR2 FRNRAP. This CDR3 is built from 16 residues. V shed 7 bases and J shed 0 bases, with 18 bases lying between them.